This T cell receptor beta chain was captured in a study of beta chain features in type 1 diabetes. Using CD45RO/CCR7/CD25/CD127/CD95/CD27, CD4+ naive, central memory, regulatory and stem cell-like memory cells were sorted. Study-level results: The study found fewer insertions and more deletions at VDJ junctions in type 1 diabetes patients. PCR might show a preference for shorter templates, equally across patients and controls. For Type 1 diabetes patients, all four CD4+ subsets carried TCRB CDR3s that were moderately but significantly shorter.

Of the isolated RNA, all was reverse transcribed, and so the sequenced material was expressed TCRB transcripts. The protocol was immunoSEQ multiplex PCR, while the TCRdb copy is restricted to in-frame clones and leaves out a portion. The sample yields roughly 300,000 clones, more than 13% seen once. This clone was seen only a few times. Its antigen is not known. CDR3 length: 17 residues. V usage is TRBV21-1 and J usage is TRBJ1-5; TRBD1 was called by the table and not checked on the DNA. TRBV21-1 is flagged as a pseudogene. Sequenced input: naive CD4+ T cells from blood. The TCR was taken from a man in his thirties or forties with type 1 diabetes. The CDR3 region has the DNA TGTGCCAGCAGCATAGATCGGGCAGGGGCTTGGGATCAGCCCCAGCATTTT. This translates into CASSIDRAGAWDQPQHF.